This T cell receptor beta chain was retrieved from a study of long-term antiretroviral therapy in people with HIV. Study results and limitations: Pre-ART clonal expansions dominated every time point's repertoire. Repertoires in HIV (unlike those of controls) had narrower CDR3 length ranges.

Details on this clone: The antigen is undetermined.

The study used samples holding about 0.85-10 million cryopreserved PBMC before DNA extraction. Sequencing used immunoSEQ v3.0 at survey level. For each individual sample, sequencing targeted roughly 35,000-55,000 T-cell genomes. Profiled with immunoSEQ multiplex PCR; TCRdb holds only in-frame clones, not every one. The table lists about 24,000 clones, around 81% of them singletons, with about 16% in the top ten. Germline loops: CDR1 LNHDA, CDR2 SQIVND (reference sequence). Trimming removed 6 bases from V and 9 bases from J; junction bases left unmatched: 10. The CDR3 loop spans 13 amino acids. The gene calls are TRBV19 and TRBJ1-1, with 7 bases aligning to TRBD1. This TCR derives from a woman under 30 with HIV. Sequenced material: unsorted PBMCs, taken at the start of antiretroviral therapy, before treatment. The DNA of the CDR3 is TGTGCCAGTAGGACCACAGGGGTACAGAAAGCTTTCTTT. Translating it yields CASRTTGVQKAFF.